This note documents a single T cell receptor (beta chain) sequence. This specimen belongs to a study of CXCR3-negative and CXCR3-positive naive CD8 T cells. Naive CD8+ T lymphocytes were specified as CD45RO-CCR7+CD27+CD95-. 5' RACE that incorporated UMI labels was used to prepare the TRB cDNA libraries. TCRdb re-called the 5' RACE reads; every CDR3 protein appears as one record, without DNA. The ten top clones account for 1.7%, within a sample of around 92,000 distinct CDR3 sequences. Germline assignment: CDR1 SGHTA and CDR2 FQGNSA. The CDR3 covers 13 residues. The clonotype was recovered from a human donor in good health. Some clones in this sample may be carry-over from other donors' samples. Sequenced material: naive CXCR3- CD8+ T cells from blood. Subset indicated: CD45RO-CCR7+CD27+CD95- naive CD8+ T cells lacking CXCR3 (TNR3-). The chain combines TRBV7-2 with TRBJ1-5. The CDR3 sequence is CASSPVSNQPQHF. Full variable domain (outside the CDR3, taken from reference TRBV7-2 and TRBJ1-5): GAGVSQSPSNKVTEKGKDVELRCDPISGHTALYWYRQSLGQGLEFLIYFQGNSAPDKSGLPSDRFSAERTGGSVSTLTIQRTQQEDSAVYLCASSPVSNQPQHFGDGTRLSIL.